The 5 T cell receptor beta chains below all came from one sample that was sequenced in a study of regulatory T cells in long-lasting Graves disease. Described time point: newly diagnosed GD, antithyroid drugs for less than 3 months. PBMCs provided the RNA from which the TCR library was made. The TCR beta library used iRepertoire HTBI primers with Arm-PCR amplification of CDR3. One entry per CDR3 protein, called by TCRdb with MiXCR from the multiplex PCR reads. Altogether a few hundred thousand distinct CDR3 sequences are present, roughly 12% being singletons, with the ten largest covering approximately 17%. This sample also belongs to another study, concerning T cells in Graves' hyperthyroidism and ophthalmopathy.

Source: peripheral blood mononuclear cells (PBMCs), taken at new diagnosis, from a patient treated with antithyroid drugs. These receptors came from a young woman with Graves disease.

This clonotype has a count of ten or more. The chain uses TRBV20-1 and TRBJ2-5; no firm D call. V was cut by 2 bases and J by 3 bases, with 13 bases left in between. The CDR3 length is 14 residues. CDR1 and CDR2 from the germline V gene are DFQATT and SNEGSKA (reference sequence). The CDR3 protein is CSARPLGLKETQYF. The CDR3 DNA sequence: TGCAGTGCTAGACCCCTGGGATTAAAAGAGACCCAGTACTTC.

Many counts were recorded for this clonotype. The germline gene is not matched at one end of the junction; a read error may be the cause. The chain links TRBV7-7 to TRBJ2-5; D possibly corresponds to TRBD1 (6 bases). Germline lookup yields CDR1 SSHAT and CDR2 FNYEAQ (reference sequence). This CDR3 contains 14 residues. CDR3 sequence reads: CASSLGQYQETQYF. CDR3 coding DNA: TGTGCTAGCAGCTTAGGACAGTACCAAGAGACCCAGTACTTC.

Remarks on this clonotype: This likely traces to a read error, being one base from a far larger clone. This chain's CDR3 is CASGSRKDTQYF. CDR3 DNA: TGTGCCAGCGGCAGTCGGAAGGATACGCAGTATTTT. V and J are TRBV7-2 and TRBJ2-3; D ambiguous. Trimming shortened V by 8 bases and J by 6 bases, and 12 bases separated the two germline ends. The CDR3 is 12 residues long. Germline V gene data show CDR1 as SGHTA and CDR2 as FQGNSA.

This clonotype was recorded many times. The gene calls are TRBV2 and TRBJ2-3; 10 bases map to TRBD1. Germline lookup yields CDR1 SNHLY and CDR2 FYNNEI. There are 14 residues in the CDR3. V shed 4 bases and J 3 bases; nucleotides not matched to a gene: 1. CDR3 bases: TGTGCCAGCAGTGGGACAGGGGGGACAGATACGCAGTATTTT. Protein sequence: CASSGTGGTDTQYF.

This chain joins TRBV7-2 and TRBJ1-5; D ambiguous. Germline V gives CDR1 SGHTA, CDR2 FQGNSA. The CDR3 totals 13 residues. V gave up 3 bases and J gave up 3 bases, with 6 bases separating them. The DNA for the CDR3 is TGTGCCAGCAGCTTTTGGCTCAATCAGCCCCAGCATTTT. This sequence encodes CASSFWLNQPQHF.